This T cell receptor beta chain is drawn from a study of T cells after yellow fever vaccination. Concerning this clonotype itself: Its antigen remains unidentified.

Study-wide results and caveats: Overlap between CD4 and CD8 compartments was detected for a small share of clonotypes. Clones from primary vaccination mostly reappeared after the booster (around 96% CD4, about 85% CD8). The secondary response showed a weaker magnitude and a faster peak, day 5 versus 15.

V was shortened by 6 bases and J by 4 bases, with 11 bases between the two germline ends. This CDR3 has 13 residues. Germline CDR1 SGHTA, CDR2 FQGNSA. TCRdb re-called the 5' RACE reads through MiXCR, storing one row per CDR3 protein. Of 600,000 to 750,000 distinct CDR3 sequences listed, more than 9% are singletons. The chain combines TRBV7-2 with TRBJ2-3; no firm D call. This receptor was obtained from a man aged 30-40 years who received the YFV17D yellow fever vaccine. Sequenced here: PBMCs, sampled on the day of the yellow fever booster vaccination. The CDR3 DNA reads TGTGCCAGCAGGCTCTACCGCCCAGATACGCAGTATTTT. Its translation: CASRLYRPDTQYF. Using reference TRBV7-2 and TRBJ2-3 for the parts outside the CDR3, the full variable domain is GAGVSQSPSNKVTEKGKDVELRCDPISGHTALYWYRQSLGQGLEFLIYFQGNSAPDKSGLPSDRFSAERTGGSVSTLTIQRTQQEDSAVYLCASRLYRPDTQYFGPGTRLTVL.